These 19 T cell receptor beta chains share one sample of origin, sequenced in a study of control samples from healthy donors and cancer patients. TCRdb's table, derived via immunoSEQ multiplex PCR, lists solely in-frame clones and lacks some. This sample yields 130,000 or so clones, of which over 90% are seen a single time; 12% to 15% belongs to the top ten. What was sequenced was PBMCs. All receptors derive from a man between 60 and 75 years old with colorectal cancer.

The chain uses TRBV6-5 and TRBJ1-1; D gene unclear. CDR3 length: 15 residues. Trimming took 5 bases from V and 5 from J, leaving 18 bases between them. Germline V gene data show CDR1 as MNHEY and CDR2 as SVGAGI. CDR3 residues: CASSPPLWLGTEAFF. The CDR3 bases are TGTGCCAGCAGTCCCCCTCTTTGGTTAGGGACTGAAGCTTTCTTT.

The J gene is TRBJ1-2, the V gene TRBV27; the D gene is possibly TRBD1 (6 bases). Germline V gives CDR1 MNHEY, CDR2 SMNVEV (reference sequence). The CDR3 length is 15 residues. The ends were cut back, 6 bases at V and 1 base at J, with 15 bases in the middle. The CDR3 loop is CASRPGARNNYGYTF. As DNA, the CDR3 is TGTGCCAGCAGGCCAGGGGCAAGGAATAACTATGGCTACACCTTC.

The chain couples TRBV14 to TRBJ2-5; the D is unclear. The CDR3 has 13 residues. Germline CDR1 and CDR2: SGHDN and FVKESK. V was clipped by 1 base and J by 5 bases, with 8 bases between them. Here the CDR3 DNA reads TGTGCCAGCAGCCAAGTTTTCGGGGAGACCCAGTACTTC. It codes for CASSQVFGETQYF.

J is TRBJ1-2 and V is TRBV5-4; 10 nucleotides align to TRBD1. There are 15 residues in the CDR3. Per germline, CDR1 SGHNT and CDR2 YYREEE (reference sequence). Trimming cost V 4 bases and J 2 bases; bases outside gene matches: 5. The CDR3 loop is CASSTRTGGNYGYTF. The CDR3, as DNA: TGTGCCAGCAGCACCCGGACAGGGGGAAACTATGGCTACACCTTC.

This clone was seen a single time. This chain uses TRBV6-2 or TRBV6-3 with TRBJ2-7, with D tentatively TRBD1 or TRBD2 (6 bases each). V was cut by 4 bases and J by 0 bases, with 28 bases left in between. Germline V gene sequence: CDR1 MNHEY, CDR2 SVGEGT. CDR3 length equals 20 residues. CDR3 in amino acids: CASSSRLWGPTSNASYEQYF. The CDR3 coding sequence is TGTGCCAGCAGTTCCCGCCTATGGGGGCCCACTAGCAATGCCTCCTACGAGCAGTACTTC.

The chain carries TRBV18 and TRBJ2-1, with 15 bases lining up with TRBD2. The J segment lost 5 bases and the V segment lost 0 bases, leaving 5 bases of the junction unmatched. CDR3 length equals 18 residues. CDR1 and CDR2 (germline): KGHSH, LQKENI. In DNA, the CDR3 is TGTGCCAGCTCACCACCCGCCGGGACTAGCGGGGGGAACAATGAGCAGTTCTTC. Translated, it gives CASSPPAGTSGGNNEQFF.

The chain couples TRBV25-1 to TRBJ1-6, with 7 bases aligning to TRBD1. V shed 4 bases, J shed 13 bases, and the junction held 7 bases outside the gene matches. This CDR3 spans 13 amino acids. Germline CDR1 is MGHDK and CDR2 is SYGVNS. DNA for the CDR3: TGTGCCAGCAGTGTGGTTGTGGGACAGCCCCTCCACTTT. Its protein is CASSVVVGQPLHF. Based on the CDR3 plus reference TRBV25-1 and TRBJ1-6, the full variable domain is EADIYQTPRYLVIGTGKKITLECSQTMGHDKMYWYQQDPGMELHLIHYSYGVNSTEKGDLSSESTVSRIRTEHFPLTLESARPSHTSQYLCASSVVVGQPLHFGNGTRLTVT.

This chain links TRBV7-2 with TRBJ2-1; D gene unclear. Germline assignment: CDR1 SGHTA and CDR2 FQGNSA. V dropped 2 bases and J dropped 7 bases, with 9 bases sitting between them. CDR3 length equals 13 residues. This CDR3 reads CASSLNGENEQFF. CDR3 sequence (DNA): TGTGCCAGCAGCTTAAACGGAGAAAATGAGCAGTTCTTC.

The V and J genes are TRBV29-1 and TRBJ2-5; D is possibly TRBD1 (6 bases). CDR3 length: 12 amino acids. Germline assignment: CDR1 SQVTM and CDR2 ANQGSEA. The germline V and J ends were trimmed by 6 bases and 5 bases, with 13 bases remaining between them. CDR3 in amino acids: CSVLQGPETQYF. The CDR3 nucleotides read TGCAGCGTCCTACAGGGTCCGGAGACCCAGTACTTC.

This clone was observed once. V and J are TRBV6-5 and TRBJ1-2; D is unclear. Germline CDR1 MNHEY, CDR2 SVGAGI. Trimming pared 2 bases from V and 0 bases from J, leaving 10 bases between. The CDR3 extends over 15 amino acids. This chain's CDR3 is CASSYGQAPNYGYTF. CDR3 DNA sequence: TGTGCCAGCAGTTACGGGCAAGCCCCTAACTATGGCTACACCTTC.

The chain carries TRBV28 and TRBJ2-3; 7 positions agree with TRBD2. The CDR3 has 15 residues. Germline V gives CDR1 MDHEN, CDR2 SYDVKM. V shed 3 bases, J shed 0 bases, and the junction held 3 bases outside the gene matches. The CDR3 sequence is CASSFGRGSTDTQYF. The CDR3 DNA reads TGTGCCAGCAGTTTTGGGCGGGGGAGCACAGATACGCAGTATTTT.

The chain has TRBV7-9 and TRBJ2-2; D remains ambiguous. Germline assignment: CDR1 SEHNR and CDR2 FQNEAQ (reference sequence). With 8 bases removed from V and 0 bases from J, the gap between germline ends came to 10 bases. The CDR3 totals 14 residues. The CDR3 bases are TGTGCCAGCGCCTCAGACTCGAACACCGGGGAGCTGTTTTTT. This codes for CASASDSNTGELFF.

In nucleotides, the CDR3 is TGCGCCAGCAGTCAATTCCTACAGGGGATTAACACTGAAGCTTTCTTT. It codes for CASSQFLQGINTEAFF. V usage is TRBV23-1 and J usage is TRBJ1-1; TRBD1 matches 7 bases. Being an ORF, TRBV23-1 has a function that is uncertain. The CDR3 length is 16 residues. V gave up 1 base and J gave up 2 bases; unmatched junction bases: 7.

V is TRBV6-1 and J is TRBJ1-2; no clear D. The CDR3 is 14 residues long. Germline-derived CDR1 and CDR2 are MNHNS and SASEGT. V lost 2 bases, J lost 0 bases, and 7 bases lay in between. The CDR3, as DNA: TGTGCCAGCAGTGAACCTGTCCCTAACTATGGCTACACCTTC. Translating gives CASSEPVPNYGYTF.

On this clone: The sample holds other DNA sequences that translate to the same CDR3. The chain employs TRBV29-1 and TRBJ1-2, with TRBD1 as a possible D gene (6 bases). Germline CDR1 SQVTM, CDR2 ANQGSEA. The V end was cut by 6 bases, the J end by 2 bases, with 10 bases between. This CDR3 region has 12 residues. The CDR3 sequence is CSVETGNYGYTF. The CDR3 DNA reads TGCAGCGTCGAAACAGGGAACTATGGCTACACCTTC.

The rearrangement uses TRBV19 and TRBJ2-3; D perhaps matches TRBD1 (6 bases). CDR3 length equals 15 residues. Per the germline V gene, CDR1 is LNHDA and CDR2 is SQIVND (reference sequence). The ends were cut back, 4 bases at V and 3 bases at J, with 14 bases in the middle. In nucleotides, the CDR3 is TGTGCCAGTAGTAATACAGGGCAACAAACAGATACGCAGTATTTT. Encoded protein: CASSNTGQQTDTQYF.

This rearrangement joins TRBV10-3 to TRBJ1-2, with 8 bases identical to TRBD1. CDR1 ENHRY and CDR2 SYGVKD come from the germline V gene. This CDR3 contains 15 residues. The trim removed 5 bases at V and 6 bases at J, leaving 11 bases unmatched. The CDR3 DNA reads TGTGCCATCAGTTGGGGGACAGGTCGCCTTGATGGCTACACCTTC. Translated, it gives CAISWGTGRLDGYTF.

The CDR3 nucleotides read TGTGCCAGTACCGGGACAGTCTCCTACGAGCAGTACTTC. This translates into CASTGTVSYEQYF. The chain has TRBV28 and TRBJ2-7; 7 bases match TRBD1. V lost 9 bases and J lost 0; bases outside the gene matches: 5. The germline V gene encodes CDR1 MDHEN and CDR2 SYDVKM. The CDR3 loop spans 13 amino acids.

The chain links TRBV29-1 to TRBJ2-7; D may be TRBD2 (5 bases). The CDR3 totals 12 residues. Germline lookup yields CDR1 SQVTM and CDR2 ANQGSEA. Trimming cost V 6 bases and J 0 bases, with 9 bases left between them. CDR3 nucleotide sequence: TGCAGCGTGAGGGAGCGCTCCTACGAGCAGTACTTC. Its translation is CSVRERSYEQYF.